One T cell receptor beta chain is described in this entry. The V and J ends lost 4 bases and 8 bases respectively, with 20 bases between them. Germline V gives CDR1 SEHNR, CDR2 FQNEAQ (reference sequence). CDR3 size: 16 residues. This entry comes from a study of shared clonotypes between healthy human individuals. This table comes from immunoSEQ multiplex PCR, and its TCRdb copy is limited to in-frame clones, with some not included. The data contain 2 million to 2.5 million clones, around 95% of them singletons. This sequence was found in a man between 18 and 35 years old in good health. Sequenced material: naive CD4+ T cells sorted from blood. As for subset: CD45RA+ positively selected. The chain carries TRBV7-9 and TRBJ1-4; D possibly corresponds to TRBD1 (5 bases). The CDR3 sequence is CASSSAVPGLVEKLFF. The DNA for the CDR3 is TGTGCCAGCAGCTCCGCAGTCCCGGGACTAGTAGAAAAACTGTTTTTT.